The text below deals with one T cell receptor (beta chain). What it binds is not known. Sequencing used immunoSEQ v3.0 at survey level. In sequencing, about 40,000-50,000 T-cell genomes per sample were targeted. Clones were read by immunoSEQ multiplex PCR, and TCRdb kept only the in-frame ones, dropping some. The sample has 40,000 or so clones, 70% to 90% seen once; the top ten hold about 4.2%. Per donor, at least one pre-ART and at least two post-ART PBMC samples were obtained. Cryopreserved PBMC, at 1-10 million per sample, were present before DNA extraction. The sample is drawn from a study of long-term antiretroviral therapy in people with HIV. Findings and limits, study-wide: Although diversity increased after ART, it remained lower than in transplant donor controls.

Germline V gene sequence: CDR1 SGDLS, CDR2 YYNGEE. Trimming removed 1 base from V and 8 bases from J, with 19 bases in between. The CDR3 is made up of 16 amino acids. This chain links TRBV9 with TRBJ2-1, with D perhaps matching TRBD1 (7 bases). The specimen was unsorted PBMCs, collected just before starting antiretroviral therapy. The sequence derives from a woman under 30 with HIV. This CDR3 reads CASSVTSGGGPDEQFF. The CDR3 DNA sequence: TGTGCCAGCAGCGTAACTTCAGGGGGAGGTCCTGATGAGCAGTTCTTC.